One and the same sample provided the 5 T cell receptor beta chains below, sequenced in a study of T cells expressing NK-cell markers. Following a re-call of the 5' RACE reads, TCRdb has one entry per CDR3 protein and lacks DNA. The sample's table shows 550,000 or so distinct CDR3 sequences. The sample taken for sequencing was blood T cells: a sorted CD56 or NKG2C T cell subset, CD4+ or CD8+ T cells, or bulk PBMC T cells (not recorded which). These receptors came from a man aged 18 to 30 in good health.

V gene TRBV7-9 combines with J gene TRBJ2-1; TCRdb outputs TRBD1, but without DNA this stays unchecked. Germline assignment: CDR1 SEHNR and CDR2 FQNEAQ (reference sequence). The CDR3 is 14 residues long. CDR3 amino acids: CASSAPGTDNEQFF.

V and J are TRBV7-2 and TRBJ2-7; the TCRdb D gene call, TRBD1, has no DNA to confirm it. The CDR3 runs to 12 residues. Germline V gives CDR1 SGHTA, CDR2 FQGNSA. The CDR3 protein is CATRASSYEQYF.

The rearrangement uses TRBV7-8 and TRBJ1-5; the TCRdb call, TRBD1, lacks DNA for checking. In germline, CDR1 is SGHVS, CDR2 FQNEAQ. This CDR3 contains 16 residues. CDR3 protein: CASSLGLGGTVRPQHF.

The chain recombines TRBV12-3 or TRBV12-4 with TRBJ1-3. The CDR3 length is 14 residues. The CDR3: CASSTYQAGNTIYF.

CDR3 residues: CASSYGISTSGGLHNEQFF. The genes are TRBV6-5 and TRBJ2-1. The CDR3 loop spans 19 amino acids. Germline CDR1 MNHEY, CDR2 SVGAGI.